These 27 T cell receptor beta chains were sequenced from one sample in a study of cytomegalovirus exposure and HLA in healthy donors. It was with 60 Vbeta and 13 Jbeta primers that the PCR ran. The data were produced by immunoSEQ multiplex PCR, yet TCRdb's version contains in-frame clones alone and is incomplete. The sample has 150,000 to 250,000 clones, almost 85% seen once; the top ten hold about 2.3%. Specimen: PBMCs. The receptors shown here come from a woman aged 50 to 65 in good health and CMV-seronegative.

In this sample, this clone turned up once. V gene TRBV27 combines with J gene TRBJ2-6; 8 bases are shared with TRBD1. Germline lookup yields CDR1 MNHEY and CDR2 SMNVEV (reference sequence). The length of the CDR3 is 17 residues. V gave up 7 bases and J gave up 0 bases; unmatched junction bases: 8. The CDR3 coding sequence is TGTGCCAGCACCCTCCGGACAGGGCGCTCTGGGGCCAACGTCCTGACTTTC. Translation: CASTLRTGRSGANVLTF.

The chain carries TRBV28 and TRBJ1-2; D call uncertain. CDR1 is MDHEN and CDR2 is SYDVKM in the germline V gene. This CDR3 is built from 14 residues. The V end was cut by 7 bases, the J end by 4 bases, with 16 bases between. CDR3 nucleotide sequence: TGTGCCAGCACCCTCCCCGGCCACAGCTATGGCTACACCTTC. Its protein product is CASTLPGHSYGYTF.

The CDR3 sequence is CASSERVLAGVAKNIQYF. The CDR3 DNA reads TGTGCCAGCAGTGAAAGGGTACTAGCGGGGGTAGCCAAAAACATTCAGTACTTC. V is TRBV28 and J is TRBJ2-4, with TRBD2 identical over 11 bases. The CDR3 is made up of 18 amino acids. J was trimmed by 0 bases and V by 5 bases; bases with no gene match: 9. Germline V gene lookup returns CDR1 MDHEN and CDR2 SYDVKM.

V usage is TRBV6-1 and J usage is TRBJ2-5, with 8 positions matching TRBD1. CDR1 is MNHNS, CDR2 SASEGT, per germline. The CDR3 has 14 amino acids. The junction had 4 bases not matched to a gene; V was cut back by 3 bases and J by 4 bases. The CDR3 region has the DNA TGTGCCAGCAGTGAGGACAGGGTATTAGAGACCCAGTACTTC. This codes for CASSEDRVLETQYF.

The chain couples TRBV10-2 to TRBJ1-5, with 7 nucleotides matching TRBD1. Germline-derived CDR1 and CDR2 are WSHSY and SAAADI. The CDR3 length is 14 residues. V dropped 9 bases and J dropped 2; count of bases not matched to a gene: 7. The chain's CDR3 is CASRLGQGNQPQHF. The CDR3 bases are TGCGCCAGTCGCCTCGGACAGGGCAATCAGCCCCAGCATTTT.

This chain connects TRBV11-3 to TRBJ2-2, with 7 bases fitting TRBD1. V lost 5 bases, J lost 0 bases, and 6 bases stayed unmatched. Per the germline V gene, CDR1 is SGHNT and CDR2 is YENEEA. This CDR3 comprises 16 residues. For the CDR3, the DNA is TGTGCCAGCAGCCCGGGACAGCCAGCGAACACCGGGGAGCTGTTTTTT. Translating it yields CASSPGQPANTGELFF.

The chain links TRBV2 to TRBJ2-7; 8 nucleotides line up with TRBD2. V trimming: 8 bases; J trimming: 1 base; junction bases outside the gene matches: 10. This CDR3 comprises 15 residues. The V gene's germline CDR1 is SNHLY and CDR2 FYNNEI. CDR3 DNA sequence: TGTGCCAGCTCCCGGGGGCGGGAGGCGTCCTACGAGCAGTACTTC. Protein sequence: CASSRGREASYEQYF.

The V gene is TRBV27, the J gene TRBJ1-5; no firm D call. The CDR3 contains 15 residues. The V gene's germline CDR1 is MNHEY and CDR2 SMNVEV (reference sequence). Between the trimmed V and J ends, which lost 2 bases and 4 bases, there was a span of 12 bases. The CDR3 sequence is CASSLGPAGNQPQHF. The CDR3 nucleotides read TGTGCCAGCAGTTTAGGCCCAGCGGGGAATCAGCCCCAGCATTTT.

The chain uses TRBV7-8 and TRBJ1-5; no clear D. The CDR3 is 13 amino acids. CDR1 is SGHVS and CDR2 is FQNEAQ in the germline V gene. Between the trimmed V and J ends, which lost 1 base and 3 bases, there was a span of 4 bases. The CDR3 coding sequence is TGTGCCAGCAGCTTAGACACCAATCAGCCCCAGCATTTT. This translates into CASSLDTNQPQHF.

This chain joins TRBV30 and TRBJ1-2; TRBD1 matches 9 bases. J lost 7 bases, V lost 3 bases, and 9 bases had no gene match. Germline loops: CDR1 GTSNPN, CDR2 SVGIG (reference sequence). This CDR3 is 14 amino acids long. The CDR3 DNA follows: TGTGCCTGGAGCACCCTGACAGGGGGTAGTGGCTACACCTTC. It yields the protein CAWSTLTGGSGYTF.

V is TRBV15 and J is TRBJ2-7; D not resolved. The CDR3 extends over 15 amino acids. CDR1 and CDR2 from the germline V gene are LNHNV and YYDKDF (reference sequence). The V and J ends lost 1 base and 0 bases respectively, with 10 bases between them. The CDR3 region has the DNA TGTGCCACCAGCAGAGGACTCCCGAGCTCCTACGAGCAGTACTTC. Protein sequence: CATSRGLPSSYEQYF.

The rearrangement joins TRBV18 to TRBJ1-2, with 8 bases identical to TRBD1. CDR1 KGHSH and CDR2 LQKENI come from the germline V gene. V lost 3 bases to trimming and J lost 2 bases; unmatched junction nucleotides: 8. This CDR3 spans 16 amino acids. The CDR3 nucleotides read TGTGCCAGCTCACCTGGGACAGGCCTAAGGAACTATGGCTACACCTTC. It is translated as CASSPGTGLRNYGYTF. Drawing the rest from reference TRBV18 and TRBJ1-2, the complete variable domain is NAGVMQNPRHLVRRRGQEARLRCSPMKGHSHVYWYRQLPEEGLKFMVYLQKENIIDESGMPKERFSAEFPKEGPSILRIQQVVRGDSAAYFCASSPGTGLRNYGYTFGSGTRLTVV.

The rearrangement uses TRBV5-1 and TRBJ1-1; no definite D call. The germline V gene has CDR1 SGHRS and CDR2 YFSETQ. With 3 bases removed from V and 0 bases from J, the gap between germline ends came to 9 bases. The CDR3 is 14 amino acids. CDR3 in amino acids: CASSSTTVNTEAFF. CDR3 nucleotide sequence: TGCGCCAGCAGCTCGACGACTGTGAACACTGAAGCTTTCTTT.

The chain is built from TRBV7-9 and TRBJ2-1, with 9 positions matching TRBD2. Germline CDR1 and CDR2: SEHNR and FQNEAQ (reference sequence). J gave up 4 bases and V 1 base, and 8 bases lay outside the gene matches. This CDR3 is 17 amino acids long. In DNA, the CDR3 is TGTGCCAGCAGCTTAGGTGCTAGCGGGAAACTATACAATGAGCAGTTCTTC. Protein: CASSLGASGKLYNEQFF.

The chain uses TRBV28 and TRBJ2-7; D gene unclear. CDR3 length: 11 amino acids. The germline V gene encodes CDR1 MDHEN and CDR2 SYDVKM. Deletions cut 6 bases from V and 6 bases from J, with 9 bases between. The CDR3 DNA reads TGTGCCAGCAGAAGAGTTACCGAGCAGTACTTC. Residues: CASRRVTEQYF.

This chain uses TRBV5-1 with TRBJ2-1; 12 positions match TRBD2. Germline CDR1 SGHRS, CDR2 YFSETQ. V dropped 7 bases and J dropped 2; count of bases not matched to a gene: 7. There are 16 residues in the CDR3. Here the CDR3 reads CASGLAGGAPYNEQFF. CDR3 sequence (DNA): TGCGCCAGCGGGCTAGCGGGAGGGGCTCCCTACAATGAGCAGTTCTTC. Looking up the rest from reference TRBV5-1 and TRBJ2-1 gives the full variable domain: KAGVTQTPRYLIKTRGQQVTLSCSPISGHRSVSWYQQTPGQGLQFLFEYFSETQRNKGNFPGRFSGRQFSNSRSEMNVSTLELGDSALYLCASGLAGGAPYNEQFFGPGTRLTVL.

DNA of the CDR3: TGTGCCAGCAGCTTAGTAGGGACAAGGAGCAATGAGCAGTTCTTC. The encoded protein is CASSLVGTRSNEQFF. The chain is built from TRBV7-6 and TRBJ2-1; D may be TRBD1 (6 bases). Germline CDR1 is SGHVS and CDR2 is FNYEAQ. The CDR3 contains 15 residues. V lost 1 base and J 6 bases, leaving 13 bases between the germline ends.

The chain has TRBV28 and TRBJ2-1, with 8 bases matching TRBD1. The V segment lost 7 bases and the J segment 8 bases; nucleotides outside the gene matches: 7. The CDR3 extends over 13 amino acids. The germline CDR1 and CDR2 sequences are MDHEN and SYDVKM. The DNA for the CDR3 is TGTGCCAGCAATCCAATACAGGGGGATGAGCAGTTCTTC. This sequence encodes CASNPIQGDEQFF.

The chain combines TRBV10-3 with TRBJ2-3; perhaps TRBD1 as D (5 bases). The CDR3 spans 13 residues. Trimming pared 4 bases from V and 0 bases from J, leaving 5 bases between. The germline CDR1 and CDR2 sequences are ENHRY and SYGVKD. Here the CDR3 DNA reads TGTGCCATCAGTGCAGGGAGCACAGATACGCAGTATTTT. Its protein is CAISAGSTDTQYF.

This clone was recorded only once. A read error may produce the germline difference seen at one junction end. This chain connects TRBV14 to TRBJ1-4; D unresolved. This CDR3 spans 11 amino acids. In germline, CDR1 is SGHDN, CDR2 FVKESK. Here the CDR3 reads CASSQREKLVF. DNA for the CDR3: TGTGCCAGCAGCCAACGGGAAAAACTGGTTTTT.

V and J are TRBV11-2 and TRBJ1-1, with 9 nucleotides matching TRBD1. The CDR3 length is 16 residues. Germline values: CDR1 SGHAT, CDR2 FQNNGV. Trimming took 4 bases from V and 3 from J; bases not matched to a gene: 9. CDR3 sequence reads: CASSYLGTGSYTEAFF. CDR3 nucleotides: TGTGCCAGCAGCTACCTTGGGACAGGGTCTTACACTGAAGCTTTCTTT.

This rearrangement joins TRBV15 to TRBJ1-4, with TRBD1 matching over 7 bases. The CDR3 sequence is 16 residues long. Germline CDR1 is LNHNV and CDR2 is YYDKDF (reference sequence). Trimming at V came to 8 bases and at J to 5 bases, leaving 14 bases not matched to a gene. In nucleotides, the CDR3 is TGTGCCACCTCAAGCAGCTACGGCAGGGGGAATGAAAAACTGTTTTTT. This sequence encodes CATSSSYGRGNEKLFF.

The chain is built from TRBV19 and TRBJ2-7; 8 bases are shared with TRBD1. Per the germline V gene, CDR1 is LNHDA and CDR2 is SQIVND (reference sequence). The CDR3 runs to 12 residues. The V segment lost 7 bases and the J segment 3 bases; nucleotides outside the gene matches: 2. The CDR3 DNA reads TGTGCCAGTACTGGACAGGGCTACGAGCAGTACTTC. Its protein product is CASTGQGYEQYF.

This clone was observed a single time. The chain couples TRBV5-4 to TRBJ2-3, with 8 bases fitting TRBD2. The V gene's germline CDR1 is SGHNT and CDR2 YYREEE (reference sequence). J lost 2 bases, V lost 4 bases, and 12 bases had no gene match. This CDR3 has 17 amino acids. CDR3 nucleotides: TGTGCCAGCAGCAGAACCACCACTAGCGGTCACACAGATACGCAGTATTTT. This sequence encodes CASSRTTTSGHTDTQYF.

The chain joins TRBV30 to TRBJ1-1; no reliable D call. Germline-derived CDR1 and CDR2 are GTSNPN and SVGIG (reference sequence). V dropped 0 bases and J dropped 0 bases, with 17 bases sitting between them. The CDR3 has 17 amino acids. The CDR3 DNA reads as TGTGCCTGGAGTGTACCCTATCGGAGTTTCATGAACACTGAAGCTTTCTTT. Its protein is CAWSVPYRSFMNTEAFF. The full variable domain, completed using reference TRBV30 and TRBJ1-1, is SQTIHQWPATLVQPVGSPLSLECTVEGTSNPNLYWYRQAAGRGLQLLFYSVGIGQISSEVPQNLSASRPQDRQFILSSKKLLLSDSGFYLCAWSVPYRSFMNTEAFFGQGTRLTVV.

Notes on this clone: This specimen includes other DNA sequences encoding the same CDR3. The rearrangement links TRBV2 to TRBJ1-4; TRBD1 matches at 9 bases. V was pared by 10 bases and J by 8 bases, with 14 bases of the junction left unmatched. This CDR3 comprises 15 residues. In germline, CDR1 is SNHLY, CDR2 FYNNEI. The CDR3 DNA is TGTGCCACACAAACCTTACAGGGGGCAGGCGAAAAACTGTTTTTT. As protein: CATQTLQGAGEKLFF.

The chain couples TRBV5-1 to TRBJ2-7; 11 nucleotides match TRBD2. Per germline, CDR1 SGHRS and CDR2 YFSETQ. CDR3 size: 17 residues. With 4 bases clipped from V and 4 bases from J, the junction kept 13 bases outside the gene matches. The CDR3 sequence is CASSPRGSGRGMYEQYF. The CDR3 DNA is TGCGCCAGCAGCCCCCGCGGTAGCGGGAGGGGTATGTACGAGCAGTACTTC.